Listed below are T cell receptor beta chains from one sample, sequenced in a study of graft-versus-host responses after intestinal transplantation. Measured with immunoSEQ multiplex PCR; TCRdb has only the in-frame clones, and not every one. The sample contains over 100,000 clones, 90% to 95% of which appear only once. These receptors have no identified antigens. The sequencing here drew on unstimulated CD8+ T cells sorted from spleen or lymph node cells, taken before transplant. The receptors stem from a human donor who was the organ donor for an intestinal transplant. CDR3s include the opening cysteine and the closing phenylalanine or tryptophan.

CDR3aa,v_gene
CSASVGNIQYF,TRBV20-1
CASSESTDGDTQYF,TRBV10-1
CAWSMAYEQYF,TRBV30
CASSLDGVSQGLRISEQYF,TRBV5-6
CASSYGPGELFF,TRBV6-6
CASSAQGSQETQYF,TRBV9
CATLGISSYEQYF,TRBV6-1
CASSPSRTGDGYTF,TRBV9
CASSLVGGNTEAFF,TRBV5-6
CASRSGSSYEQYF,TRBV7-8
CASSVGLAGNSGANVLTF,TRBV5-1
CASSMDRDDEQFF,TRBV28
CASSEAALTSYEQYF,TRBV6-1
CASSGDRANYGYTF,TRBV5-4
CASSLALEQFF,TRBV11-2
CATSRDQETQYF,TRBV15
CASSLPGYTEAFF,TRBV5-4
CATQLIAGVPEQYF,TRBV7-2
CASSYSGLEFGGELFF,TRBV6-5
CASSDREYTGELFF,TRBV25-1
CAWAEGEGGYTF,TRBV30
CSVEARGYEQYF,TRBV29-1
CASSIKGATNEKLFF,TRBV19
CSVPKQGGYTF,TRBV29-1
CASSLPRVTDTQYF,TRBV28
CASSQGQGIGETQYF,TRBV4-3
CSVVGGSYGYTF,TRBV29-1
CASSVGTDTQYF,TRBV5-6
CASSKGNVTGKGSNEQFF,TRBV21-1
CSARGGQHGYTF,TRBV29-1
CASSFPGGETQYF,TRBV7-9